These 21 T cell receptor beta chains originate from one sample sequenced in a study of shared clonotypes between healthy human individuals. Naive CD8 cells lacked CD45RO and underwent positive selection for CCR7, leaving out terminally differentiated effector memory CD45RA+ cells. The data were produced by immunoSEQ multiplex PCR, yet TCRdb's version contains in-frame clones alone and is incomplete. The sample has about 2.1 million clones; about 93% are singletons. The sample consisted of naive CD8+ T cells from PBMCs. The receptors stem from a man younger than 35 in good health. Some clones in this sample may be carry-over from other donors' samples.

The chain is built from TRBV28 and TRBJ1-5, with D possibly being TRBD1 (5 bases). CDR1 MDHEN and CDR2 SYDVKM come from the germline V gene. Trimming removed 5 bases from V and 5 bases from J, with 22 bases in between. This CDR3 comprises 17 residues. The CDR3 spells CASSPLGGVQGYQPQHF. CDR3 nucleotides: TGTGCCAGCAGTCCCCTGGGGGGTGTCCAGGGCTATCAGCCCCAGCATTTT.

A word on this clone: At one end, the junction sequence differs from germline, possibly due to a read error. V and J are TRBV7-2 and TRBJ2-7; TRBD2 agrees at 8 bases. The V gene's germline CDR1 is SGHTA and CDR2 FQGNSA. The CDR3 consists of 12 residues. CDR3 residues: CASSLAGGESGF. CDR3 DNA sequence: TGTGCCAGCAGCTTAGCCGGGGGGGAATCCGGCTTC.

The V and J genes are TRBV4-1 and TRBJ1-1; TRBD1 matches 10 bases. The CDR3 totals 16 residues. Germline V CDR1 and CDR2: MGHRA, YSYEKL. The J segment lost 4 bases and the V segment lost 3 bases, leaving 8 bases of the junction unmatched. The chain's CDR3 is CASSHVPGQGFTEAFF. DNA of the CDR3: TGCGCCAGCAGCCATGTACCGGGACAGGGGTTCACTGAAGCTTTCTTT.

Notes on this clone: Other DNA sequences in this sample translate to the same CDR3. The rearrangement links TRBV9 to TRBJ2-3; 7 nucleotides match TRBD2. V lost 3 bases, J lost 2 bases, and 3 bases stayed unmatched. Looked up from germline, CDR1 is SGDLS and CDR2 is YYNGEE. The length of the CDR3 is 14 residues. CDR3 sequence reads: CASSGSGSTDTQYF. CDR3 nucleotide sequence: TGTGCCAGCAGCGGTAGCGGGTCCACAGATACGCAGTATTTT.

This clone was found once. J is TRBJ2-3 and V is TRBV9; TRBD2 aligns across 11 bases. The CDR3 totals 15 residues. V gave up 4 bases and J gave up 5 bases; unmatched junction bases: 6. Germline CDR1 reads SGDLS; CDR2 reads YYNGEE. The CDR3 here is CASSLAGGGRDTQYF. The CDR3 DNA reads as TGTGCCAGCAGCCTAGCGGGAGGAGGTAGAGATACGCAGTATTTT.

The chain is built from TRBV28 and TRBJ1-4; 8 bases fit TRBD1. Germline loops: CDR1 MDHEN, CDR2 SYDVKM. The length of the CDR3 is 15 residues. The V segment lost 5 bases and the J segment 7 bases; nucleotides outside the gene matches: 9. For the CDR3, the DNA is TGTGCCAGCAGTCCACTTCCGGACAGGGCTGAAAAACTGTTTTTT. It yields the protein CASSPLPDRAEKLFF. Drawing the rest from reference TRBV28 and TRBJ1-4, the complete variable domain is DVKVTQSSRYLVKRTGEKVFLECVQDMDHENMFWYRQDPGLGLRLIYFSYDVKMKEKGDIPEGYSVSREKKERFSLILESASTNQTSMYLCASSPLPDRAEKLFFGSGTQLSVL.

The V call is TRBV2, the J call TRBJ1-5; D gene unclear. The CDR3 has 16 residues. Germline CDR1 is SNHLY and CDR2 is FYNNEI. With 5 bases removed from V and 0 bases from J, the gap between germline ends came to 14 bases. In DNA form, the CDR3 reads TGTGCCAGCAGTAAAACAGTGGGTAATAGCAATCAGCCCCAGCATTTT. Translated, it gives CASSKTVGNSNQPQHF.

The chain is built from TRBV7-7 and TRBJ2-4; a possible D gene is TRBD1 (5 bases). This CDR3 has 13 residues. Germline lookup yields CDR1 SSHAT and CDR2 FNYEAQ (reference sequence). Trimming shortened V by 5 bases and J by 15 bases, and 20 bases separated the two germline ends. The CDR3, as DNA: TGTGCCAGCAGCCCGCAGACAGTTTCTGACCGGTACTTC. Protein: CASSPQTVSDRYF. Full variable domain (rest looked up from reference TRBV7-7 and TRBJ2-4): GAGVSQSPRYKVTKRGQDVTLRCDPISSHATLYWYQQALGQGPEFLTYFNYEAQPDKSGLPSDRFSAERPEGSISTLTIQRTEQRDSAMYRCASSPQTVSDRYFGAGTRLSVL.

In its sample, this clone was seen once. The chain uses TRBV28 and TRBJ2-3, with 11 bases matching TRBD2. In germline, CDR1 is MDHEN, CDR2 SYDVKM. This CDR3 is 18 amino acids long. After removal of 2 bases from V and 2 bases from J, the junction contained 9 bases not matched to a gene. CDR3 in DNA: TGTGCCAGCAGTTTACCCTTACTAGCGGGGGAAATCACAGATACGCAGTATTTT. Protein: CASSLPLLAGEITDTQYF.

The chain uses TRBV29-1 and TRBJ2-1; TRBD2 matches 7 bases. Trimming removed 3 bases from V and 4 bases from J; junction bases left unmatched: 6. This CDR3 is 14 amino acids long. The germline V gene has CDR1 SQVTM and CDR2 ANQGSEA. CDR3 loop: CSVEREISYNEQFF. Here the CDR3 DNA reads TGCAGCGTTGAGCGGGAGATTTCGTACAATGAGCAGTTCTTC.

J is TRBJ2-1 and V is TRBV7-2, with TRBD1 matching 7 bases. This CDR3 has 15 amino acids. From germline, CDR1 is SGHTA and CDR2 FQGNSA. Germline trimming cut 2 bases from V and 4 bases from J; bases unmatched to any gene: 5. The CDR3 loop reads CASSLTGTAYNEQFF. In DNA form, the CDR3 reads TGTGCCAGCAGCTTAACCGGGACAGCTTACAATGAGCAGTTCTTC. The full variable domain, with the rest looked up from reference TRBV7-2 and TRBJ2-1, is GAGVSQSPSNKVTEKGKDVELRCDPISGHTALYWYRQSLGQGLEFLIYFQGNSAPDKSGLPSDRFSAERTGGSVSTLTIQRTQQEDSAVYLCASSLTGTAYNEQFFGPGTRLTVL.

This chain links TRBV2 with TRBJ2-3; TRBD2 matches 11 bases. Germline CDR1 SNHLY, CDR2 FYNNEI. This CDR3 comprises 14 residues. Trimming at V came to 7 bases and at J to 4 bases, leaving 4 bases not matched to a gene. CDR3 in amino acids: CASTLAGGSDTQYF. The CDR3 region has the DNA TGTGCCAGCACCCTAGCGGGAGGTTCAGATACGCAGTATTTT.

The chain combines TRBV6-1 with TRBJ2-7; D is ambiguous. Germline V gene lookup returns CDR1 MNHNS and CDR2 SASEGT. The CDR3 runs to 13 residues. The V gene lost 5 bases and the J gene lost 0 bases, with 8 bases spanning the gap. CDR3 protein: CASSSAFSYEQYF. The CDR3 nucleotides are TGTGCCAGCAGTTCGGCTTTCTCCTACGAGCAGTACTTC.

This rearrangement joins TRBV7-7 to TRBJ2-3; TRBD2 aligns across 14 bases. After removal of 5 bases from V and 1 base from J, the junction contained 11 bases not matched to a gene. CDR3 size: 19 residues. In germline, CDR1 is SSHAT, CDR2 FNYEAQ (reference sequence). The CDR3 sequence: CASSPGLAGGPAGTDTQYF. The CDR3 nucleotides read TGTGCCAGCAGCCCCGGACTAGCGGGAGGACCTGCCGGCACAGATACGCAGTATTTT.

The J gene is TRBJ2-1, the V gene TRBV6-5, with TRBD2 matching over 7 bases. CDR1 is MNHEY and CDR2 is SVGAGI in the germline V gene. J gave up 10 bases and V 5 bases, and 8 bases lay outside the gene matches. This CDR3 region has 13 residues. The CDR3 coding sequence is TGTGCCAGCAGTAACGGCGGGGGTTTCGAGCAGTTCTTC. Translation: CASSNGGGFEQFF.

The V call is TRBV4-1, the J call TRBJ2-2; D is tentatively TRBD1 or TRBD2 (5 bases each). Germline V gives CDR1 MGHRA, CDR2 YSYEKL. The CDR3 extends over 16 amino acids. V was clipped by 2 bases and J by 2 bases, with 12 bases between them. The CDR3 loop is CASSQTGTINTGELFF. Written as DNA, the CDR3 is TGCGCCAGCAGCCAAACCGGGACCATCAACACCGGGGAGCTGTTTTTT.

The rearrangement uses TRBV11-2 and TRBJ2-3; 10 nucleotides line up with TRBD2. Looked up from germline, CDR1 is SGHAT and CDR2 is FQNNGV. The ends lost 4 bases at V and 0 bases at J; junction bases unmatched: 4. This CDR3 comprises 16 residues. The CDR3 region is CASSSRTSGSTDTQYF. In nucleotides, the CDR3 is TGTGCCAGCAGCTCGCGGACTAGCGGTAGCACAGATACGCAGTATTTT.

The gene calls are TRBV7-9 and TRBJ2-7; 9 bases are a match to TRBD2. Germline V gives CDR1 SEHNR, CDR2 FQNEAQ (reference sequence). With 2 bases clipped from V and 4 bases from J, the junction kept 3 bases outside the gene matches. The CDR3 spans 14 residues. The CDR3 DNA sequence: TGTGCCAGCAGCTTAATGGGACTAGCTTACGAGCAGTACTTC. Its protein product is CASSLMGLAYEQYF. Looking up the rest from reference TRBV7-9 and TRBJ2-7 gives the full variable domain: DTGVSQNPRHKITKRGQNVTFRCDPISEHNRLYWYRQTLGQGPEFLTYFQNEAQLEKSRLLSDRFSAERPKGSFSTLEIQRTEQGDSAMYLCASSLMGLAYEQYFGPGTRLTVT.

This rearrangement joins TRBV27 to TRBJ1-2; D gene uncertain. CDR1 is MNHEY, CDR2 SMNVEV, per germline (reference sequence). V shed 2 bases and J shed 5 bases, with 9 bases lying between them. The CDR3 is 13 residues long. CDR3 sequence: CASSLGPGYGYTF. The DNA for the CDR3 is TGTGCCAGCAGTTTAGGTCCTGGATATGGCTACACCTTC.

The gene calls are TRBV15 and TRBJ2-2, with TRBD2 matching 8 bases. Looked up from germline, CDR1 is LNHNV and CDR2 is YYDKDF (reference sequence). V was pared by 0 bases and J by 3 bases, with 12 bases of the junction left unmatched. This CDR3 has 19 amino acids. The CDR3 bases are TGTGCCACCAGCAGAGATCTGGCTAGCGGGCTTGGGTACACCGGGGAGCTGTTTTTT. Its protein is CATSRDLASGLGYTGELFF. Using reference TRBV15 and TRBJ2-2 for the parts outside the CDR3, the full variable domain is DAMVIQNPRYQVTQFGKPVTLSCSQTLNHNVMYWYQQKSSQAPKLLFHYYDKDFNNEADTPDNFQSRRPNTSFCFLDIRSPGLGDTAMYLCATSRDLASGLGYTGELFFGEGSRLTVL.

The chain joins TRBV7-9 to TRBJ2-7; 9 bases fit TRBD1. CDR3 size: 14 residues. CDR1 and CDR2 (germline): SEHNR, FQNEAQ (reference sequence). The V segment lost 7 bases and the J segment 4 bases; nucleotides outside the gene matches: 8. This CDR3 reads CASTFGGQGYEQYF. The CDR3, as DNA: TGTGCCAGCACTTTCGGGGGACAGGGTTACGAGCAGTACTTC.